The source of this T cell receptor (beta chain) is a study of blood T cell repertoires in COVID-19 (dated by TCRdb to 2018 to 2020). At the level of the whole study: Samples from collaborators originated in the United States, Italy and Spain and spanned both the acute and convalescent phases of COVID-19. Subjects who had been exposed to COVID-19, were actively infected with it, or had recovered from it provided the deeply sampled blood TCRbeta repertoires that made up the dataset. The sample metadata nearly always contained a de-identified subject ID, COVID-19 status, age in years and sex. The prospective study material was composed of cDNA or gDNA derived from T cells, B-cell-depleted T cells, or PBMCs. Where available, HLA class I and class II types were obtained from metadata supplied by the sample provider rather than from assay-based typing. A freely available public database, intended as a resource for researchers studying the immune response to SARS-CoV-2, is where the repertoires were released. The samples were drawn from the first 160 participants of the ongoing ImmuneRACE study and from roughly 1,300 subjects provided by 6 global collaborators.

A second Seattle source provided samples from volunteer blood donors who had recovered from COVID-19. Each collaborating institution followed its own protocols to collect whole blood in K2EDTA tubes. For TCRbeta analysis, collaborators shipped samples as frozen whole blood, isolated PBMCs, or DNA extracted from either of those sample types. V is cut back by 7 bases and J by 4 bases, with 8 bases in the junction unmatched. The germline V gene specifies MDHEN as CDR1 and SYDVKM as CDR2. There are 14 amino acids in the CDR3, from cysteine to phenylalanine inclusive. This entry keeps only the CDR3 DNA: 42 bases, framed from base 1. The investigation overall reported the following: Clinical and demographic metadata were provided uncurated, with the amount varying by source and participant.

TCRbeta CDR3 regions were amplified from genomic DNA using the immunoSEQ Assay, a bias-controlled multiplex PCR. As for the authors' bioinformatics: Nucleated cell counts per sample were estimated from amplification of reference gene primers within the assay. To quantify the absolute abundance of each unique TCRbeta CDR3 rearrangement, sequence reads were collapsed and filtered. For each sample, productive Simpson clonality was calculated as the square root of Simpson's diversity index across productive rearrangements. TCRdb provides this immuneACCESS table in a form limited to in-frame rearrangements. Some clones are lacking; in checked studies, under half of them reflect an unresolved V gene, and why the rest are absent is not known. V and J calls and clone size come straight from that table; D and trimming were deduced from the DNA. The sample data list about 200,000 clones, and approximately 87% of these were observed just once. About 6% of the sample comes from the top ten.

Comments on this clone: Its antigen remains undetermined. Base qualities are missing; no much larger clone stands one base away.

The sequenced material came from peripheral blood. In this chain, TRBV28 is recombined with TRBJ2-7; the central 9 bases match TRBD1. The sequence was obtained from a man aged 55 to 69 who had recovered from COVID-19. The nucleotides read TGTGCCAGCACTCAATCGGGACAGGGTTACGAGCAGTACTTC. Its translation reads: CASTQSGQGYEQYF.